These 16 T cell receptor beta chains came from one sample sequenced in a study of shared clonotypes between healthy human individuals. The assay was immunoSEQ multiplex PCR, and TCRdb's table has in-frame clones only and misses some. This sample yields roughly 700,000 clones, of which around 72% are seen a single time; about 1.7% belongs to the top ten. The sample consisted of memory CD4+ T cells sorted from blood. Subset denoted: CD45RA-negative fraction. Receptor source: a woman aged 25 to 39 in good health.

CDR3 coding DNA: TGTGCCAGCAGCTTGGCTTTCGGTACGGCGGATTTGCTAGGGGAGCAGTACTTC. It encodes CASSLAFGTADLLGEQYF. The chain carries TRBV5-4 and TRBJ2-7; D is unclear. This CDR3 region has 18 residues. Germline CDR1 and CDR2: SGHNT and YYREEE (reference sequence). V was cut by 0 bases and J by 7 bases, with 26 bases left in between. Combining the CDR3 with reference TRBV5-4 and TRBJ2-7 gives the whole variable domain ETGVTQSPTHLIKTRGQQVTLRCSSQSGHNTVSWYQQALGQGPQFIFQYYREEENGRGNFPPRFSGLQFPNYSSELNVNALELDDSALYLCASSLAFGTADLLGEQYFGPGTRLTVT.

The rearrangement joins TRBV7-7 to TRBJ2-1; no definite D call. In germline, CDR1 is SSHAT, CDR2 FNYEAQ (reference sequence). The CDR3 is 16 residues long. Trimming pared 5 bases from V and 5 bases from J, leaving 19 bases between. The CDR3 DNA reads TGTGCCAGCAGCCGCTCAATGATGGTGACCGACAATGAGCAGTTCTTC. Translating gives CASSRSMMVTDNEQFF.

Written as DNA, the CDR3 is TGTGCTAGTGGTTTGGATACCGGGACATATACCTACGAGCAGTACTTC. Amino acids: CASGLDTGTYTYEQYF. This chain uses TRBV12-5 with TRBJ2-7, with D perhaps matching TRBD1 (6 bases). CDR1 and CDR2 from the germline V gene are LGHNT and FRNRAP. The CDR3 has 16 amino acids. Trimming took off 1 base at V and 2 bases at J, with 15 bases between the two ends.

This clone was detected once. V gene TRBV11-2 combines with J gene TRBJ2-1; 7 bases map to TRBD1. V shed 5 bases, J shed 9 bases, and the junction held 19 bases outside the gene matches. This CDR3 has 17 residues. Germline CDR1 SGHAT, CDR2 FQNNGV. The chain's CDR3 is CASSQRGVRQGFIEQFF. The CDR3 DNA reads TGTGCCAGCAGCCAGAGGGGAGTGAGACAGGGCTTCATTGAGCAGTTCTTC.

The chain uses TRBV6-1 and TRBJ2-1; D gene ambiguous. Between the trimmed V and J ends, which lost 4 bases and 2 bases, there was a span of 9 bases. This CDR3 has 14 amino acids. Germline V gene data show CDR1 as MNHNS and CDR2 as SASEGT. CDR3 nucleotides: TGTGCCAGCAGTGTAACCAGCGCCTACAATGAGCAGTTCTTC. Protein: CASSVTSAYNEQFF.

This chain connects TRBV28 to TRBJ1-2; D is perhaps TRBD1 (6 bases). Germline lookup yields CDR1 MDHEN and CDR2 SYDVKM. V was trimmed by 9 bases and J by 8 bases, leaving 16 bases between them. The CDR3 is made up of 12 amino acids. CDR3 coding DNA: TGTGCCAGTACTACAGGGAGTAGGGGCTACACCTTC. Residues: CASTTGSRGYTF.

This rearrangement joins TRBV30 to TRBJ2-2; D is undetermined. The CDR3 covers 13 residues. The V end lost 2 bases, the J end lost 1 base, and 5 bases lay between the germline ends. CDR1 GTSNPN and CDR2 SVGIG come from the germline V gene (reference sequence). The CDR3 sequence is CAWSLMNTGELFF. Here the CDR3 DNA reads TGTGCCTGGAGTTTGATGAACACCGGGGAGCTGTTTTTT.

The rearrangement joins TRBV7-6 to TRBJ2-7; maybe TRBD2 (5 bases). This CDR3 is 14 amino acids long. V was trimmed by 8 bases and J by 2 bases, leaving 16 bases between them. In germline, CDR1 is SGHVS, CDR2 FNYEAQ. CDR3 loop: CASGSREWAYEQYF. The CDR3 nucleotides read TGTGCCAGCGGTTCGAGGGAGTGGGCCTACGAGCAGTACTTC.

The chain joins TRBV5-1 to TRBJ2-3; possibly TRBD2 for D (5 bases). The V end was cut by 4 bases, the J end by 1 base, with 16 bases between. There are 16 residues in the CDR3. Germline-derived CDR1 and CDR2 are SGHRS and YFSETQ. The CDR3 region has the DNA TGCGCCAGCAGCCCCGTCAGCGGTACAGGCACAGATACGCAGTATTTT. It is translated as CASSPVSGTGTDTQYF.

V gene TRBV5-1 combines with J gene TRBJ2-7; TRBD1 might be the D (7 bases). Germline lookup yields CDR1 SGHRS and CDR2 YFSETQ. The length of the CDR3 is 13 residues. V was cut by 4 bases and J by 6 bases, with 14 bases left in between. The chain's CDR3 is CASSGRDSSEQYF. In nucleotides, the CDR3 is TGCGCCAGCAGCGGGCGGGACAGCAGCGAGCAGTACTTC.

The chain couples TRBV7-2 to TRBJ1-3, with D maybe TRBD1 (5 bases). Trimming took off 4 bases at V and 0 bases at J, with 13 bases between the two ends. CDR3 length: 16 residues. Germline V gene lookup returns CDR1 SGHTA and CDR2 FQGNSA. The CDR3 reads CASSSQSGGSGNTIYF. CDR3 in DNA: TGTGCCAGCAGCTCGCAGAGTGGGGGCTCTGGAAACACCATATATTTT.

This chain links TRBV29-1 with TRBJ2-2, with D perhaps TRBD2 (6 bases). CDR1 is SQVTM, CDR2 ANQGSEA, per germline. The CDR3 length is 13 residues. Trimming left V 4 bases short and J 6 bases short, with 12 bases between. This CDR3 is CSVGGTLAGELFF. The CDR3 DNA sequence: TGCAGCGTTGGCGGGACCCTAGCCGGGGAGCTGTTTTTT.

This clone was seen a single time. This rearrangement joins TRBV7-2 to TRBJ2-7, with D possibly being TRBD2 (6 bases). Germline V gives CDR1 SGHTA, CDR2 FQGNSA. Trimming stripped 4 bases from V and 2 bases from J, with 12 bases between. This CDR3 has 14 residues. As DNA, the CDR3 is TGTGCCAGCAGCTCGGGACTTGAGGCCTACGAGCAGTACTTC. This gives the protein CASSSGLEAYEQYF.

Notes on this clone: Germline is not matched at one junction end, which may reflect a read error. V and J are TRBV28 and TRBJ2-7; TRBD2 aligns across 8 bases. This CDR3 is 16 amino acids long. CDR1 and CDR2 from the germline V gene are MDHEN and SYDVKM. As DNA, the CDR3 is TGTGCCAGCACCCGTTCGGGGGGGGTTTCCTCCCACGAGCAGTACTTC. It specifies CASTRSGGVSSHEQYF.

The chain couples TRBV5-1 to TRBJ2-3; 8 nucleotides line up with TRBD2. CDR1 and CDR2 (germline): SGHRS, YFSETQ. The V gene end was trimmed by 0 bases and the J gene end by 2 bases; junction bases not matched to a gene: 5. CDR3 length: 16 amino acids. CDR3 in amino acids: CASSLEGGRPTDTQYF. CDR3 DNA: TGCGCCAGCAGCTTGGAAGGCGGGAGGCCCACAGATACGCAGTATTTT. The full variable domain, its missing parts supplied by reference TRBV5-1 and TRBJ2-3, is KAGVTQTPRYLIKTRGQQVTLSCSPISGHRSVSWYQQTPGQGLQFLFEYFSETQRNKGNFPGRFSGRQFSNSRSEMNVSTLELGDSALYLCASSLEGGRPTDTQYFGPGTRLTVL.

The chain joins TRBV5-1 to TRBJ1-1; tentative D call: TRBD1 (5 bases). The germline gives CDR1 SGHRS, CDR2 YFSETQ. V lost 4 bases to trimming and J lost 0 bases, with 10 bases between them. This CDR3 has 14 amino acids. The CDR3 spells CASSPDRMNTEAFF. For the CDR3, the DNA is TGCGCCAGCAGCCCAGACAGAATGAACACTGAAGCTTTCTTT.